This TCR beta chain was sequenced during a study of T cells in Graves' hyperthyroidism and ophthalmopathy. In the study overall: Peripheral blood was drawn at first diagnosis, prior to all treatment. General study results and limits: The model made its ophthalmopathy prediction, and onset followed a median roughly 6.5 months later.

It was RNA transcripts that yielded the amplified TCR beta CDR3 regions. TCR CDR3 regions were first amplified by RT-PCR with HTBI primers. TCRdb re-derived calls from the multiplex PCR reads in MiXCR, one entry per CDR3 protein. The table includes about 600,000 distinct CDR3 sequences, 14% detected once. The CDR3 consists of 16 residues. Losses at the gene ends were 6 bases for V and 5 bases for J; bases not matched to a gene: 8. This clonotype was seen repeatedly, ten times or more. The target antigen is unknown. In the ophthalmopathy cohort, Clinical Activity Score was at least 3, NOSPECS grade at least 4, and duration under 3 months. Out of over 7.5 ml of fresh peripheral blood came the PBMCs.

This chain uses TRBV12-3 or TRBV12-4 with TRBJ2-5, with 14 bases aligning to TRBD2. This receptor was identified in a woman between 18 and 30 years old with Graves' ophthalmopathy. Sequencing was carried out using blood. The CDR3 loop is CASRRLAGGIGETQYF. The DNA of the CDR3 is TGTGCCAGCAGGCGACTAGCGGGAGGGATTGGGGAGACCCAGTACTTC.